The sequence of this T cell receptor beta chain was determined in a study of T cell clonality in common variable immunodeficiency. Study outcomes and limitations: Common variable immunodeficiency TCR beta sequences reportedly had fewer deletions and N-nucleotide insertions.

CDR3 length: 15 residues. Per germline, CDR1 SGHNT and CDR2 YYREEE (reference sequence). J lost 5 bases, V lost 1 base, and 6 bases had no gene match. Each donor provided roughly 4.5 to 8.5 ml of heparinized whole blood. Repertoires were generated with immunoSEQ multiplex PCR, while TCRdb's copy carries only in-frame clones and drops some. The data show under 45,000 clones, with none appearing a single time. This clone occurred many times. Antigen unknown. The CDR3 goes on 3 residues after the read ends, and that part is filled in from the germline J gene. The chain carries TRBV5-4 and TRBJ1-5; 7 positions agree with TRBD1. The receptor comes from a person aged 18 to 70 in good health. Sequencing used peripheral blood mononuclear cells. The DNA read from the CDR3 is TGTGCCAGCAGCTTGCACCAGGGGGTGGATCAGCCC. It encodes CASSLHQGVDQP. The whole CDR3 sequence reads CASSLHQGVDQPQHF.